The rows below give T cell receptor beta chains drawn from one sample of a study of T cell changes during pregnancy in multiple sclerosis. Libraries were prepared by immunoSEQ multiplex PCR; TCRdb keeps only in-frame clonotypes and omits some of them. Of about 130,000 clones listed, about 95% are singletons. The sequences come from peripheral blood, collected after pregnancy. The receptors stem from a female donor with multiple sclerosis, enrolled in a pregnancy study. The CDR3 runs from the conserved cysteine through the conserved F or W. A D gene is named only where the DNA matches it firmly. Expanded clones are given a class, and other clones once, few, many or no size at all.

TRBV27	TRBJ1-1	-	once	CASSLTGPHTEAFF	TGTGCCAGCAGCTTAACAGGGCCCCACACTGAAGCTTTCTTT
TRBV18	TRBJ1-5	-	once	CASSPTENQPQHF	TGTGCCAGCTCACCTACGGAGAATCAGCCCCAGCATTTT
TRBV27	TRBJ2-1	TRBD2	-	CASSLGGGLYDEQFF	TGTGCCAGCAGTTTAGGGGGGGGACTTTACGATGAGCAGTTCTTC
TRBV6-6	TRBJ2-1	TRBD2	-	CASSYGTSENEQFF	TGTGCCAGCAGTTACGGGACTAGTGAAAATGAGCAGTTCTTC
TRBV11-2	TRBJ2-1	TRBD1	-	CASSWTGIDEQFF	TGTGCCAGCAGCTGGACAGGGATAGATGAGCAGTTCTTC
TRBV28	TRBJ2-5	TRBD2	-	CASSLERGVETQYF	TGTGCCAGCAGTTTAGAGCGGGGCGTAGAGACCCAGTACTTC
TRBV9	TRBJ2-3	-	-	CASSVGQDTQYF	TGTGCCAGCAGCGTAGGGCAAGATACGCAGTATTTT
TRBV19	TRBJ2-1	TRBD2	-	CASSLLQGLAGEAYNEQFF	TGTGCCAGTAGTCTCTTACAGGGACTAGCGGGAGAGGCCTACAATGAGCAGTTCTTC
TRBV11-2	TRBJ1-1	-	-	CASRGGPEAFF	TGTGCCAGCCGGGGGGGCCCTGAAGCTTTCTTT
TRBV28	TRBJ2-2	TRBD2	-	CASTRGWGGTGELFF	TGTGCCAGCACAAGGGGTTGGGGAGGGACCGGGGAGCTGTTTTTT
TRBV4-1	TRBJ2-7	TRBD2	-	CASSQPLAGASEQYF	TGCGCCAGCAGCCAACCCCTAGCGGGAGCATCCGAGCAGTACTTC
TRBV7-2	TRBJ1-2	-	-	CASSLSGGPYGYTF	TGTGCCAGCAGCTTATCCGGGGGGCCCTATGGCTACACCTTC
TRBV28	TRBJ1-2	-	-	CASSPPPGVYGYTF	TGTGCCAGCAGTCCCCCTCCAGGGGTCTATGGCTACACCTTC
TRBV7-8	TRBJ1-2	-	-	CASSLVGADYGYTF	TGTGCCAGCAGCTTAGTGGGGGCGGACTATGGCTACACCTTC
TRBV2	TRBJ1-5	-	once	CASSRANQPQHF	TGTGCCAGCAGCAGGGCTAATCAGCCCCAGCATTTT
TRBV5-1	TRBJ1-1	-	-	CASSLGGELTEAFF	TGCGCCAGCAGCTTGGGCGGGGAGCTCACTGAAGCTTTCTTT
TRBV6-6	TRBJ1-2	-	-	CASSEGGYGYTF	TGTGCCAGCTCCGAAGGGGGTTATGGCTACACCTTC
TRBV28	TRBJ2-7	TRBD2	-	CASSTTGGPYEQYF	TGTGCCAGCAGCACCACGGGAGGGCCCTACGAGCAGTACTTC
TRBV28	TRBJ2-7	TRBD1	-	CASSPRTGSYEQYF	TGTGCCAGCAGTCCACGGACAGGCTCCTACGAGCAGTACTTC
TRBV5-1	TRBJ2-5	TRBD2	-	CASSLAGRGETQYF	TGCGCCAGCAGCTTGGCCGGGAGGGGGGAGACCCAGTACTTC
TRBV5-1	TRBJ2-7	-	-	CASSLLADYEQYF	TGCGCCAGCAGCTTGCTGGCGGACTACGAGCAGTACTTC
TRBV18	TRBJ2-1	TRBD2	-	CASSPLSSRGLAGVNEQFF	TGTGCCAGCTCACCACTTTCGTCCCGGGGGCTAGCGGGAGTCAATGAGCAGTTCTTC
TRBV4-2	TRBJ2-1	-	-	CASSQEVARADEQFF	TGTGCCAGCAGCCAAGAAGTTGCCCGAGCCGATGAGCAGTTCTTC
TRBV4-3	TRBJ1-1	-	-	CASSQDLAGFTEAFF	TGCGCCAGCAGCCAAGATCTGGCAGGATTCACTGAAGCTTTCTTT
TRBV10-3	TRBJ2-2	-	-	CAISERLDGELFF	TGTGCCATCAGTGAGCGGCTAGACGGGGAGCTGTTTTTT
TRBV27	TRBJ2-2	TRBD2	-	CASSFGLAGTPGELFF	TGTGCCAGCAGTTTCGGACTAGCGGGGACCCCCGGGGAGCTGTTTTTT
TRBV5-8	TRBJ1-4	-	-	CASGGVLDPEGEKLFF	TGTGCCAGCGGGGGCGTTCTGGACCCCGAAGGGGAAAAACTGTTTTTT
TRBV27	TRBJ2-1	TRBD1	-	CASREKATGGYNEQFF	TGTGCCAGCAGAGAAAAGGCGACAGGGGGCTACAATGAGCAGTTCTTC
TRBV11-2	TRBJ2-1	-	-	CASSSLRGSYNEQFF	TGTGCCAGCAGCTCCCTAAGGGGCTCCTACAATGAGCAGTTCTTC